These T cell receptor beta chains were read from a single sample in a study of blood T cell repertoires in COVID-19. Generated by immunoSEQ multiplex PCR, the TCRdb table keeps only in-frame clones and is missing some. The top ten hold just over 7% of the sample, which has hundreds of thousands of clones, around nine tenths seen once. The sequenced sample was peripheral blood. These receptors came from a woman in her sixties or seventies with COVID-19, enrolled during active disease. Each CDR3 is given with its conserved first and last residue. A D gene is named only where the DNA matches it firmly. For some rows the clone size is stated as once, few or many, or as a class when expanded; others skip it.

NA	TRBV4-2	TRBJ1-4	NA	CASSPLGREEGDEKLFF	TGTGCCAGCAGCCCTCTAGGCCGGGAGGAGGGTGATGAAAAACTGTTTTTT
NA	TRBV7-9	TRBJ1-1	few	CASSLGGDPNTEAFF	TGTGCCAGCAGCTTAGGCGGGGACCCCAACACTGAAGCTTTCTTT
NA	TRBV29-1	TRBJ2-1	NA	CKTGPGNEQFF	TGCAAAACAGGGCCAGGAAATGAGCAGTTCTTC
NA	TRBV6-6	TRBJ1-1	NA	CASSSLGGWNTEAFF	TGTGCCAGCAGCTCCTTAGGAGGGTGGAACACTGAAGCTTTCTTT
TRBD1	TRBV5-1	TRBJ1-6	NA	CASSEDRGLSPLHF	TGCGCCAGCAGCGAGGACAGGGGGCTTTCACCCCTCCACTTT
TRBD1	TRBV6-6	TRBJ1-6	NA	CASRRTGGAGNSPLHF	TGTGCCAGCAGGCGAACAGGGGGCGCCGGTAATTCACCCCTCCACTTT
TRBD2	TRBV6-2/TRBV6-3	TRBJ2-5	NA	CASSAPGLAFQETQYF	TGTGCCAGCAGTGCGCCGGGACTAGCCTTCCAAGAGACCCAGTACTTC
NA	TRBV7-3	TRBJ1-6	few	CASSKTESSPLHF	TGTGCCAGCAGCAAGACAGAGTCCTCACCCCTCCACTTT
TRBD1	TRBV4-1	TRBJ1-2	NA	CASSQPGGNYGYTF	TGCGCCAGCAGCCAGCCAGGGGGCAACTATGGCTACACCTTC
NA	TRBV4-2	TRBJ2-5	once	CASSQEPGGRRETQYF	TGTGCCAGCAGCCAAGAGCCCGGCGGCCGGAGGGAGACCCAGTACTTC
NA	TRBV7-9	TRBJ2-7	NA	CASSKQGTEQYF	TGTGCCAGCAGCAAACAGGGAACCGAGCAGTACTTC
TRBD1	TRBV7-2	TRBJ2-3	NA	CASSLIPLDRSTDTQYF	TGTGCCAGCAGCTTAATTCCCCTGGACAGGAGCACAGATACGCAGTATTTT
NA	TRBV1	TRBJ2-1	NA	CTSSRGSSVNEQFF	TGCACCAGCAGCCGAGGGTCAAGCGTCAATGAGCAGTTCTTC
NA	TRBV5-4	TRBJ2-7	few	CASSFQAYEQYF	TGTGCCAGCAGCTTTCAGGCTTACGAGCAGTACTTC
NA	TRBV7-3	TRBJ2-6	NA	CASSLGAPVSGANVLTF	TGTGCCAGCAGCTTAGGGGCACCTGTCTCTGGGGCCAACGTCCTGACTTTC
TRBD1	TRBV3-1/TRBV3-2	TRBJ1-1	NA	CASSNYRGQGGNTEAFF	TGTGCCAGCAGCAACTACAGGGGGCAGGGTGGGAACACTGAAGCTTTCTTT
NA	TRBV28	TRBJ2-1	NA	CASSLVGPMAYNEQFF	TGTGCCAGCAGTTTGGTGGGGCCCATGGCCTACAATGAGCAGTTCTTC
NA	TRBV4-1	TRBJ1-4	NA	CASSQDFRLGRGNEKLFF	TGCGCCAGCAGCCAAGATTTTCGGTTAGGGCGCGGGAATGAAAAACTGTTTTTT
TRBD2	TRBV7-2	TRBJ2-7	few	CASSLSVAGSEQYF	TGTGCCAGCAGCTTATCAGTAGCGGGGAGCGAGCAGTACTTC
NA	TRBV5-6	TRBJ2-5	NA	CASSLSSTYQETQYF	TGTGCCAGCAGCTTAAGTAGTACCTACCAAGAGACCCAGTACTTC
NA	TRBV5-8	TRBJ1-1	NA	CASSLGSPEAFF	TGTGCCAGCAGCTTAGGGAGCCCGGAAGCTTTCTTT
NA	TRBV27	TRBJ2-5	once	CASRTAGEETQYF	TGTGCCAGCCGGACGGCCGGGGAAGAGACCCAGTACTTC
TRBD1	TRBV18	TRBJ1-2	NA	CASSPVDRGQYTF	TGTGCCAGCTCACCAGTGGACAGGGGCCAGTACACCTTC
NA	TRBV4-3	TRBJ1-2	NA	CASSQERVGYGYTF	TGCGCCAGCAGCCAAGAGAGGGTGGGGTATGGCTACACCTTC
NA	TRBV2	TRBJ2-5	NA	CASSVYRSQETQYF	TGTGCCAGCAGTGTATACAGGAGTCAAGAGACCCAGTACTTC
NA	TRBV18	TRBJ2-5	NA	CASSPRGQETQYF	TGTGCCAGCTCACCCAGGGGTCAAGAGACCCAGTACTTC
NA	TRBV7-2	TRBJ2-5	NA	CASSAKVSAGQETQYF	TGTGCCAGCAGCGCGAAGGTATCAGCGGGCCAAGAGACCCAGTACTTC
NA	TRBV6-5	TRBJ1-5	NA	CASRMTGGSNQPQHF	TGTGCCAGCAGAATGACAGGAGGTAGCAATCAGCCCCAGCATTTT
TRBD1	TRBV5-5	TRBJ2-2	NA	CASSLLPKRQGAGTGELFF	TGTGCCAGCAGCTTACTCCCCAAAAGACAGGGGGCTGGTACCGGGGAGCTGTTTTTT
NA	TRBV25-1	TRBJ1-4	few	CASSEGGLRGEKLFF	TGTGCCAGCAGTGAAGGGGGCTTACGAGGCGAAAAACTGTTTTTT
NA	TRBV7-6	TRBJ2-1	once	CASSLGQYNEQFF	TGTGCCAGCAGCTTAGGCCAGTACAATGAGCAGTTCTTC
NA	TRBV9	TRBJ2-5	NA	CASSVTAFEQETQYF	TGTGCCAGCAGCGTAACAGCTTTCGAACAAGAGACCCAGTACTTC
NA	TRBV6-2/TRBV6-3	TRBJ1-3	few	CASSYPGHLSSGNTIYF	TGTGCCAGCAGTTACCCGGGACACCTGAGCTCTGGAAACACCATATATTTT
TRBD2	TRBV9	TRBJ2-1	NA	CASSPVTSGGAGDEQFF	TGTGCCAGCAGCCCCGTGACTAGCGGGGGGGCTGGCGATGAGCAGTTCTTC
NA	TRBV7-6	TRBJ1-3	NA	CASSLLGSGGNTIYF	TGTGCCAGCAGCTTACTAGGCTCCGGAGGAAACACCATATATTTT
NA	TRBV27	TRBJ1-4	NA	CASSSGFTNEKLFF	TGTGCCAGCAGCTCAGGGTTTACTAATGAAAAACTGTTTTTT
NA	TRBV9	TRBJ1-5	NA	CASSVGSYSNQPQHF	TGTGCCAGCAGCGTAGGCAGTTATAGCAATCAGCCCCAGCATTTT